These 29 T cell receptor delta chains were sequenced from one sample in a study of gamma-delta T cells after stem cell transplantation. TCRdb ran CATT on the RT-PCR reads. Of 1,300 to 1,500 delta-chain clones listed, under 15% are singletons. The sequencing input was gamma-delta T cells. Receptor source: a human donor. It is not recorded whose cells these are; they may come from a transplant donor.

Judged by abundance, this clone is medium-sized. The CDR3 nucleotides are TGTGCCTGTGACCCCTGGGGGATACCCGATAAACTCATCTTT. Translation gives CACDPWGIPDKLIF. The gene calls are TRDV2 and TRDJ1; 11 nucleotides agree with TRDD3. The CDR3 loop spans 14 amino acids. The J segment lost 3 bases and the V segment lost 3 bases, leaving 2 bases of the junction unmatched. Germline CDR1 is GEAIGNYY and CDR2 is EKD.

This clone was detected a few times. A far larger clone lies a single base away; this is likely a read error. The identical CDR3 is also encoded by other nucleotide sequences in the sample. CDR3 nucleotide sequence: TGTGCTTGTGACACCGGTCCCTGGGGGTTGAGCTCCTGGGACACCCGACAGATGTTTTTC. It specifies CACDTGPWGLSSWDTRQMFF. The chain carries TRDV2 and TRDJ3; TRDD3 aligns across 7 bases. CDR1 is GEAIGNYY and CDR2 is EKD in the germline V gene. This CDR3 region has 20 residues.

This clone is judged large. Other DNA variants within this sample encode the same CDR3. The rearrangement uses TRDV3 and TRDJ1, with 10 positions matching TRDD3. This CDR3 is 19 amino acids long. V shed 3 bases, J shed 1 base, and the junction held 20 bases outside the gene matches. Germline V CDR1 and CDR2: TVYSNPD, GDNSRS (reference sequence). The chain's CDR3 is CALTFHLHWGIFGTDKLIF. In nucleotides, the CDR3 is TGTGCCTTGACCTTCCACCTACACTGGGGGATTTTTGGCACCGATAAACTCATCTTT.

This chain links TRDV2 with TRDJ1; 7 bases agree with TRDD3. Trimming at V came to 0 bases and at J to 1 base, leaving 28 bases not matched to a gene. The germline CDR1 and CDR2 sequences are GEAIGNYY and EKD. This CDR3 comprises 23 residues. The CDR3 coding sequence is TGTGCCTGTGACACCGTCCCGACCTACGTGGGTGTGGATACGACAAAGTCCACCGATAAACTCATCTTT. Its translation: CACDTVPTYVGVDTTKSTDKLIF.

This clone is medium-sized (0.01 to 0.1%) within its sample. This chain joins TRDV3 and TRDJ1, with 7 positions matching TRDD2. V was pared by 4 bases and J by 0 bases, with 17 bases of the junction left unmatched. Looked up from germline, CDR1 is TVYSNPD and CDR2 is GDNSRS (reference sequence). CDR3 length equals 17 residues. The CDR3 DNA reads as TGTGCCTCCTGCGTTCCTTCCTCTTACACGTACACCGATAAACTCATCTTT. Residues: CASCVPSSYTYTDKLIF.

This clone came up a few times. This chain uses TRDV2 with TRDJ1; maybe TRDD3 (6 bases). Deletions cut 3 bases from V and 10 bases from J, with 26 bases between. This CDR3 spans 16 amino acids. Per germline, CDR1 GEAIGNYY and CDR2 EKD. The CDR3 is CACDPLYRGGRQVLIF. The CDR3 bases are TGTGCCTGTGACCCCCTCTATAGAGGGGGAAGACAGGTACTCATCTTT.

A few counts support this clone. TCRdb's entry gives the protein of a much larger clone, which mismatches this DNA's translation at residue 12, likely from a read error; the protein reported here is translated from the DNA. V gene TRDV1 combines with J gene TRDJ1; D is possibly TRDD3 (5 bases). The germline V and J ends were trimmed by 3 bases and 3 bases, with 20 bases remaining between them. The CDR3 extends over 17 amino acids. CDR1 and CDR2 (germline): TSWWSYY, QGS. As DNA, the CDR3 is TGTGCTCTTGGGGATCCATACGGGAGGCAGTACGCCGATAAACTCATCTTT. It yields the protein CALGDPYGRQYADKLIF.

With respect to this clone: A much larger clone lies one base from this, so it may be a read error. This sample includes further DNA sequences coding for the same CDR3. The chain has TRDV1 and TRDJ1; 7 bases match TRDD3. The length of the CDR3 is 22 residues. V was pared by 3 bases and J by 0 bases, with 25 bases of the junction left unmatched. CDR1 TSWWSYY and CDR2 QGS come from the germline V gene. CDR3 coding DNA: TGTGCTCTTGGGGAGGGCTACATCGGGATACTAGGCCGTTACGGCAACACCGATAAACTCATCTTT. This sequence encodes CALGEGYIGILGRYGNTDKLIF.

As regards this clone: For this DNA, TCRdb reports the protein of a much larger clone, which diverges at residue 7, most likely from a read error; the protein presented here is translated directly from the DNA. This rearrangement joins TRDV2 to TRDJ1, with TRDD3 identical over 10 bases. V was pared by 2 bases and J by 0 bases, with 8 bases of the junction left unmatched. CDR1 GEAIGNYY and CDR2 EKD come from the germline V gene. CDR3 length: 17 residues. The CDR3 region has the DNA TGTGCCTGTGACAGCCTACGGGGGGATACGCACACCGATAAACTCATCTTT. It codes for CACDSLRGDTHTDKLIF.

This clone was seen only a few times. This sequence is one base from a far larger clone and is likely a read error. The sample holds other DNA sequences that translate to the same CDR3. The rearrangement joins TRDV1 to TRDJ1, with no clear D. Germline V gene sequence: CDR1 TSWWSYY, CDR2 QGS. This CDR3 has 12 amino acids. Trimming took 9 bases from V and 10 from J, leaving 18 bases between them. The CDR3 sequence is CALGLFPLGLIF. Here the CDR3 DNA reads TGTGCTCTCGGTCTATTCCCCCTTGGACTCATCTTT.

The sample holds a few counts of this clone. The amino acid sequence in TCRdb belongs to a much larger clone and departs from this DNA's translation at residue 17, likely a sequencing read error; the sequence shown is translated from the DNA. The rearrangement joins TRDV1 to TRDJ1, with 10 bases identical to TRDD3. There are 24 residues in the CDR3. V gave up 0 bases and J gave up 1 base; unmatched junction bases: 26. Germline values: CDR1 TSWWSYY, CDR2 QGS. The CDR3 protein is CALGELDVGPLGYWGIAITDKLIF. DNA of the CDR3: TGTGCTCTTGGGGAACTAGATGTCGGCCCCCTCGGGTACTGGGGGATCGCAATCACCGATAAACTCATCTTT.

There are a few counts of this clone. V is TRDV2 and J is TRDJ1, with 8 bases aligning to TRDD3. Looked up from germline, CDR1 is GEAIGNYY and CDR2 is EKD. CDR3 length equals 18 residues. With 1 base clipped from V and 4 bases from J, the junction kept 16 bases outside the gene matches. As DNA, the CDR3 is TGTGCCTGTGACACGATCACTGGGGGTTATTCGGGGGGCGATAAACTCATCTTT. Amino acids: CACDTITGGYSGGDKLIF.

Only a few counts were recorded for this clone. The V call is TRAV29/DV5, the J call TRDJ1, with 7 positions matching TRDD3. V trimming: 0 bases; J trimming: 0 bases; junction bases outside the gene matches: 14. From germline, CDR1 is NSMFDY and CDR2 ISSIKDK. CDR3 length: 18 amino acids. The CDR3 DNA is TGTGCAGCAAGCGGTGAGGTGGATACGCGATCGTACACCGATAAACTCATCTTT. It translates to CAASGEVDTRSYTDKLIF.

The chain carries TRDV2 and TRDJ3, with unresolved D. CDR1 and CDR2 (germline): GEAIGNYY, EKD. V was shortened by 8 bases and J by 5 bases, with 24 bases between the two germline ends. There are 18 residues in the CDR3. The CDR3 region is CASEEVPPDPRDTRQMFF. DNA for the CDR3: TGTGCCTCCGAGGAGGTTCCCCCAGACCCCCGGGACACCCGACAGATGTTTTTC.

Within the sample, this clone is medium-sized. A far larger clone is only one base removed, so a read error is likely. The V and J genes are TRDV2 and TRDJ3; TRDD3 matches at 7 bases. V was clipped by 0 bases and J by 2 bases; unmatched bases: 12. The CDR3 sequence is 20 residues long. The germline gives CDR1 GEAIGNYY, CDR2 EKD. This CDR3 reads CACDTGPWGLSPWDTRQMFF. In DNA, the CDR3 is TGTGCCTGTGACACCGGTCCCTGGGGGTTGAGCCCCTGGGACACCCGACAGATGTTTTTC.

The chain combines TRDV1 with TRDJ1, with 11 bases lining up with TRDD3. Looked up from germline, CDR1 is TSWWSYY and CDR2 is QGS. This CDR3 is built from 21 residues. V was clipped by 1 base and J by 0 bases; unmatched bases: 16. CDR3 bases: TGTGCTCTTGGGGAACCCGTATTACTGGGGGATAAAGTAAGGTACACCGATAAACTCATCTTT. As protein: CALGEPVLLGDKVRYTDKLIF.

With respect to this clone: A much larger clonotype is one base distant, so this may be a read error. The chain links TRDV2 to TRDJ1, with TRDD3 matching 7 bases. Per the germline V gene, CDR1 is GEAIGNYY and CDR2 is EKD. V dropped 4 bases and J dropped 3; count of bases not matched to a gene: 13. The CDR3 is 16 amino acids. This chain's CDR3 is CACDRLGTGRPDKLIF. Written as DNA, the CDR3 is TGTGCCTGTGATCGACTGGGGACCGGGCGGCCCGATAAACTCATCTTT.

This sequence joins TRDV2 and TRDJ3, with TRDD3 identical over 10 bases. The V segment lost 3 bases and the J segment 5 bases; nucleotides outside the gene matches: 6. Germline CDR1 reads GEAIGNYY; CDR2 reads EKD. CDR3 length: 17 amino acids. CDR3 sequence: CACDVLGDLRDTRQMFF. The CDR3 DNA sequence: TGTGCCTGTGACGTACTGGGGGATCTCCGGGACACCCGACAGATGTTTTTC.

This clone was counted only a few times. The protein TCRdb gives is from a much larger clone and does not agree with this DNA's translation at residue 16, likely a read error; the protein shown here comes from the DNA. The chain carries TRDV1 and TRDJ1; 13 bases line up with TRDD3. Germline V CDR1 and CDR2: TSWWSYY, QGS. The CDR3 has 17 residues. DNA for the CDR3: TGTGCTCTTCTCCTACCCACTGGGGGATACGGGGCCGATAAACTCACCTTT. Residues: CALLLPTGGYGADKLTF.

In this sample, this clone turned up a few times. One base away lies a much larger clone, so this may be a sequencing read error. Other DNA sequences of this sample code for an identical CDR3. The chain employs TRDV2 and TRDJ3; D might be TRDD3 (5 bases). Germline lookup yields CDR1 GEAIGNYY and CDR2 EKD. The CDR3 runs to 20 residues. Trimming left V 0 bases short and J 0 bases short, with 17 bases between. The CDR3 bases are TGTGCCTGTGACACCGTGCTAGGGGACATCAGCTCCTGGGACACCCGACAGATGTTTTTC. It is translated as CACDTVLGDISSWDTRQMFF.

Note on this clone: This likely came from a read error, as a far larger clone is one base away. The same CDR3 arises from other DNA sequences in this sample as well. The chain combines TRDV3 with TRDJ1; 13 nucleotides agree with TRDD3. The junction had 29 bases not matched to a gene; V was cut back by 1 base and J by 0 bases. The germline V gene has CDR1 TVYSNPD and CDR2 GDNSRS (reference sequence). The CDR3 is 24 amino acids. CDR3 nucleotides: TGTGCCTTTAATAGGAAACCCCCACTACGGGGACTGGGGGATACGCGGGGGAACACCGATAAACTCATCTTT. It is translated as CAFNRKPPLRGLGDTRGNTDKLIF.

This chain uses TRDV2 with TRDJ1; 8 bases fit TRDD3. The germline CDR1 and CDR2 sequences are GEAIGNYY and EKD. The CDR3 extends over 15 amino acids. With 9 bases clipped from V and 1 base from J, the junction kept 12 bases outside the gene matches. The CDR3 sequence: CATVLGAPVTDKLIF. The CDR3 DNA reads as TGTGCCACCGTACTGGGGGCCCCGGTCACCGATAAACTCATCTTT.

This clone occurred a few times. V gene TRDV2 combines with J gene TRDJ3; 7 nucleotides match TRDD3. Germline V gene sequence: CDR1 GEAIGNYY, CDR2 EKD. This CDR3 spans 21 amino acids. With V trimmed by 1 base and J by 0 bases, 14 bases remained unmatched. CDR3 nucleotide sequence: TGTGCCTGTGACACATCGGGGGTCGGTGGGGGACCCTCCTGGGACACCCGACAGATGTTTTTC. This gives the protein CACDTSGVGGGPSWDTRQMFF.

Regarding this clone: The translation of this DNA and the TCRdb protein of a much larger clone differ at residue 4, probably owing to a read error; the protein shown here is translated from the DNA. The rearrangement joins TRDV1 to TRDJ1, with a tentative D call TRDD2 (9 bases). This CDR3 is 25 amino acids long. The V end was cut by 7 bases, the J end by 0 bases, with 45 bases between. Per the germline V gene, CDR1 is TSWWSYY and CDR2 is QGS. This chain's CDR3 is CALEAHLPTAKILLGARADTDKLIF. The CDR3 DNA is TGTGCTCTTGAGGCCCACCTTCCTACGGCGAAAATATTACTGGGGGCCCGGGCAGACACCGATAAACTCATCTTT.

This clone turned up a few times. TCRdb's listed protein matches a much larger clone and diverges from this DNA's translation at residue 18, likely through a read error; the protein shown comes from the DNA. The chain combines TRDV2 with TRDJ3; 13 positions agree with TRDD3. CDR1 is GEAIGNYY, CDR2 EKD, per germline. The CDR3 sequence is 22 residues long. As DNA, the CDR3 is TGTGCCTGTGACACCAAATTTACTGGGGGATACGCTAGCTCCTGGGACACCCAACAGATGTTTTTC. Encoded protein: CACDTKFTGGYASSWDTQQMFF.

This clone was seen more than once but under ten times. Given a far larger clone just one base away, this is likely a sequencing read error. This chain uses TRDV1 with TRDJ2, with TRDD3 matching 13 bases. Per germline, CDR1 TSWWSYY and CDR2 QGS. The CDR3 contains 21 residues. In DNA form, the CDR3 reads TGTGCTCTTGGGGAACGAGGGGGGATAACTGGGGGATACGTTTTGACAGCACAACGCTTCTTT. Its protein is CALGERGGITGGYVLTAQRFF.

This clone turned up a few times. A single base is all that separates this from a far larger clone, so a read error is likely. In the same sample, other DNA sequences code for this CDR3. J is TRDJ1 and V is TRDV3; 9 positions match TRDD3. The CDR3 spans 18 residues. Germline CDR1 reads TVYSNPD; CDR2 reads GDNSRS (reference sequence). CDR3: CAFTTTTMGGYHTDKLIF. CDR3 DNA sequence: TGCGCCTTTACTACTACTACGATGGGGGGATACCACACCGATAAACTCATCTTT.

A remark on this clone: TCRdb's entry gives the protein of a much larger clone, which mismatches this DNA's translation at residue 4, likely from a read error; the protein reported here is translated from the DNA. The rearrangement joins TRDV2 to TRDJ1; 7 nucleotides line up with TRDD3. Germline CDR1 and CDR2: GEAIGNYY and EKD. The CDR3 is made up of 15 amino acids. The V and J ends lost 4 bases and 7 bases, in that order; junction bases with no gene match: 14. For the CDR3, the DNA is TGTGCCTGTGAGTACCTACGTGGGGGGATGAGTAAACTCATCTTT. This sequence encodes CACEYLRGGMSKLIF.

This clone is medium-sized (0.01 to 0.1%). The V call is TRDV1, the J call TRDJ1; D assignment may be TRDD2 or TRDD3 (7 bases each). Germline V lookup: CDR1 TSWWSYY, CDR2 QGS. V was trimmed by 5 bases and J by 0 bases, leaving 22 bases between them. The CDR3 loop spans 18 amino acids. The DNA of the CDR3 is TGTGCTCTTGGGAAAATTTCCTACCCGGGGATATACACCGATAAACTCATCTTT. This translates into CALGKISYPGIYTDKLIF.